This T cell receptor (beta chain) appears in the sequencing data of a study of cytomegalovirus exposure and HLA in healthy donors. Broader study findings: Researchers reported that three CMV-associated chains were confirmed in vitro as CMV antigen-specific. Cytomegalovirus-associated TCR beta chains were listed, numbering 150 to 200.

The CDR3 spans 14 residues. The V gene's germline CDR1 is WSHSY and CDR2 SAAADI. The V and J ends lost 7 bases and 6 bases, in that order; junction bases with no gene match: 5. The PCR made use of 60 Vbeta and 13 Jbeta primers. Sequenced by immunoSEQ multiplex PCR; TCRdb stores in-frame clones only, minus some. The sample holds approximately 170,000 clones, over 60% seen once. On this clone itself: The antigen is unknown.

Material for sequencing was PBMCs. This rearrangement joins TRBV10-2 to TRBJ1-6, with 8 bases lining up with TRBD1. This receptor was obtained from a woman in her fifties or sixties in good health and CMV-seronegative. The CDR3 coding sequence is TGCGCCAGCACCGAGACAGGGGTTAATTCACCCCTCCACTTT. Translation: CASTETGVNSPLHF.